The 10 T cell receptor beta chains reported below all come from one sample, sequenced in a study of blood T cell repertoires in COVID-19. Sequenced by immunoSEQ multiplex PCR; TCRdb stores in-frame clones only, minus some. The sample carries more than 150,000 clones, around 84% recorded once. Material: peripheral blood. The receptors shown here come from a man aged 25-40 years with active or convalescent COVID-19.

The chain has TRBV6-5 and TRBJ2-1; 9 nucleotides line up with TRBD2. The germline V gene encodes CDR1 MNHEY and CDR2 SVGAGI. There are 15 residues in the CDR3. The V and J ends lost 6 bases and 0 bases, in that order; junction bases with no gene match: 3. The chain's CDR3 is CASSLSGSSYNEQFF. CDR3 coding DNA: TGTGCCAGCAGCCTTAGCGGGAGCTCCTACAATGAGCAGTTCTTC.

V and J are TRBV10-1 and TRBJ2-4; D might be TRBD2 (5 bases). Trimming took off 10 bases at V and 3 bases at J, with 19 bases between the two ends. Germline V gene data show CDR1 as WNHNN and CDR2 as SYGVQD (reference sequence). The CDR3 runs 15 residues. Written as DNA, the CDR3 is TGCGCCACATCGGAGGCCGGTAATGGCAAAAACATTCAGTACTTC. It specifies CATSEAGNGKNIQYF.

This sequence joins TRBV5-1 and TRBJ1-4; no clear D. Germline V gives CDR1 SGHRS, CDR2 YFSETQ. The CDR3 sequence is 14 residues long. V gave up 4 bases and J gave up 6 bases, with 13 bases separating them. The CDR3: CASSLTEGDEKLFF. The CDR3 nucleotides are TGCGCCAGCAGCCTGACCGAGGGAGATGAAAAACTGTTTTTT.

The chain employs TRBV4-1 and TRBJ1-6, with 7 bases fitting TRBD1. Trimming cost V 2 bases and J 7 bases; bases outside gene matches: 5. CDR3 size: 15 residues. CDR1 is MGHRA, CDR2 YSYEKL, per germline. CDR3 nucleotides: TGCGCCAGCAGCCAAACGACAGGGTGGAATTCACCCCTCCACTTT. Encoded protein: CASSQTTGWNSPLHF.

This chain uses TRBV11-3 with TRBJ2-1, with TRBD2 matching over 9 bases. J was trimmed by 6 bases and V by 8 bases; bases with no gene match: 8. Germline loops: CDR1 SGHNT, CDR2 YENEEA. The CDR3 length is 14 residues. The chain's CDR3 is CASQEAGGFNEQFF. The CDR3 DNA reads TGTGCCAGCCAGGAGGCGGGGGGGTTCAATGAGCAGTTCTTC.

This clone was recorded a few times. V and J are TRBV10-3 and TRBJ2-5; 9 bases align to TRBD2. The CDR3 covers 16 residues. With V trimmed by 4 bases and J by 5 bases, 11 bases remained unmatched. Germline CDR1 and CDR2: ENHRY and SYGVKD. CDR3 residues: CAISGLAALEQETQYF. DNA of the CDR3: TGTGCCATCAGTGGACTAGCGGCCCTTGAGCAGGAGACCCAGTACTTC.

V is TRBV14 and J is TRBJ1-1; 8 nucleotides agree with TRBD1. The V gene's germline CDR1 is SGHDN and CDR2 FVKESK. The CDR3 length is 17 residues. V shed 4 bases, J shed 0 bases, and the junction held 10 bases outside the gene matches. CDR3 protein: CASSPLAGGLVNTEAFF. CDR3 nucleotides: TGTGCCAGCAGCCCACTCGCAGGGGGCCTGGTGAACACTGAAGCTTTCTTT.

The chain uses TRBV11-3 and TRBJ2-7; 7 bases are shared with TRBD2. With V trimmed by 5 bases and J by 2 bases, 9 bases remained unmatched. The CDR3 covers 15 residues. Germline loops: CDR1 SGHNT, CDR2 YENEEA. CDR3 region: CASSLRTSRTYEQYV. The CDR3 nucleotides read TGTGCCAGCAGCCTTCGGACTAGTCGGACCTACGAGCAGTACGTC.

This clone appeared a few times. The chain joins TRBV3-1 (or the pseudogene TRBV3-2) to TRBJ1-6; 9 bases match TRBD1. Germline CDR1 and CDR2: LGHDT and YNNKEL (reference sequence). The V gene end was trimmed by 5 bases and the J gene end by 7 bases; junction bases not matched to a gene: 3. This CDR3 is 14 amino acids long. The DNA for the CDR3 is TGTGCCAGCAGCTCTGGACAGGGGAATTCACCCCTCCACTTT. Translation gives CASSSGQGNSPLHF.

The chain is built from TRBV27 and TRBJ2-1; no definite D call. Trimming pared 5 bases from V and 6 bases from J, leaving 17 bases between. Looked up from germline, CDR1 is MNHEY and CDR2 is SMNVEV (reference sequence). The CDR3 spans 15 residues. The CDR3 coding sequence is TGTGCCAGCAGTATTAGCATGTCGGTGCTCAATGAGCAGTTCTTC. Residues: CASSISMSVLNEQFF.